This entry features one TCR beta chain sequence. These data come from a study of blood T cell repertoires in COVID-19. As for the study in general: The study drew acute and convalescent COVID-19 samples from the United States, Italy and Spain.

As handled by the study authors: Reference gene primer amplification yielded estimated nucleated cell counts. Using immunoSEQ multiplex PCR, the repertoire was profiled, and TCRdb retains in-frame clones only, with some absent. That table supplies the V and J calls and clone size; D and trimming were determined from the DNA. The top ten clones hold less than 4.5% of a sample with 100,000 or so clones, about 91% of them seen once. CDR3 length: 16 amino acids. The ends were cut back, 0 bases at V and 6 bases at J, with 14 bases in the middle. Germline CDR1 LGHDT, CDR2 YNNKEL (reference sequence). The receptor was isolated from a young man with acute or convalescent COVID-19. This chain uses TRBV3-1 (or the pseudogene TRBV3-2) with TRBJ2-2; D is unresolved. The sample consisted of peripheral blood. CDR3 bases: TGTGCCAGCAGCCAAGATAAACTGTTTGGAGCCGGGGAGCTGTTTTTT. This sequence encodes CASSQDKLFGAGELFF.